Listed below are T cell receptor beta chains from one sample, sequenced in a study of blood T cell repertoires in COVID-19. Clones were sequenced by immunoSEQ multiplex PCR, and TCRdb holds only the in-frame ones, with some missing. This table holds some 180,000 clones, roughly 76% found once. The sequenced sample was peripheral blood. The receptors were gathered from a woman aged 45-65 years with active or convalescent COVID-19. Each CDR3 is given with its conserved first and last residue. D genes are given only for firm matches. Clone size is not always given. Where it is, it says once, few, many or a class for expanded clones.

TRBJ2-1,NA,NA,TRBV7-2,TGTGCCAGCAGCGCCGACTTTTACAATGAGCAGTTCTTC,CASSADFYNEQFF
TRBJ2-1,NA,NA,TRBV7-3,TGTGCCAGCAGCTTACATGGCGGATCCTACAATGAGCAGTTCTTC,CASSLHGGSYNEQFF
TRBJ2-1,TRBD1,NA,TRBV5-4,TGTGCCAGCAGCTTGGATCCGGGACAGACGTACAATGAGCAGTTCTTC,CASSLDPGQTYNEQFF
TRBJ2-3,TRBD2,NA,TRBV5-1,TGCGCCAGCAGCCTAGGACTAGCGGGAGATACGCAGTATTTT,CASSLGLAGDTQYF
TRBJ1-5,NA,NA,TRBV7-3,TGTGCCAGCAGCGCGAAGTTCAATCAGCCCCAGCATTTT,CASSAKFNQPQHF
TRBJ2-5,TRBD2,NA,TRBV4-1,TGCGCCAGCAGCCAAGAGCGGGGGGCCCGTGAGACCCAGTACTTC,CASSQERGARETQYF
TRBJ2-3,TRBD1,once,TRBV6-2/TRBV6-3,TGTGCCAGCACCCCTGAGACAGGGTGGGATACGCAGTATTTT,CASTPETGWDTQYF
TRBJ2-5,NA,NA,TRBV3-1/TRBV3-2,TGTGCCAGCAGCCATCCCATTTCTCGGAGGCAACAAGAGACCCAGTACTTC,CASSHPISRRQQETQYF
TRBJ2-1,NA,NA,TRBV11-3,TGTGCCAGCAGCCAGGGACTGGGTGTCGTCGGCTCCTACAATGAGCAGTTCTTC,CASSQGLGVVGSYNEQFF
TRBJ2-1,NA,once,TRBV29-1,TGCAGCGGGGGCGGGAAAGCGAGCGAGCAGTTCTTC,CSGGGKASEQFF
TRBJ1-2,TRBD1,NA,TRBV7-8,TGTGCCAGCAGCCCCAGACAGGGTCGGTCTAAGGGCTACACCTTC,CASSPRQGRSKGYTF
TRBJ2-5,NA,NA,TRBV5-1,TGCGCCAGCAGCCAATTCCAAGAGACCCAGTACTTC,CASSQFQETQYF
TRBJ2-7,TRBD2,NA,TRBV3-1/TRBV3-2,TGTGCCAGCAGCCAGGGTAGCGGGAGGACCTCTTACGAGCAGTACTTC,CASSQGSGRTSYEQYF
TRBJ1-6,TRBD1,NA,TRBV3-1/TRBV3-2,TGTGCCAGCAGCCAAGATCCCGGACAGGCCCAGCGGCCCCTCCACTTT,CASSQDPGQAQRPLHF
TRBJ2-3,NA,many,TRBV10-3,TGTGCCATCAGTGATGGCGGGGGCCCAGATACGCAGTATTTT,CAISDGGGPDTQYF
TRBJ1-2,NA,many,TRBV2,TGTGCCAGCAGTGTAGTTCTTAACTATGGCTACACCTTC,CASSVVLNYGYTF
TRBJ2-6,TRBD1,NA,TRBV10-3,TGTGCCATCAGTGACCCGGGACAGGGGACTGGGGCCAACGTCCTGACTTTC,CAISDPGQGTGANVLTF
TRBJ2-7,TRBD1,NA,TRBV6-1,TGTGCAGGGGGGACAGGGATAGGCGAGCAGTACTTC,CAGGTGIGEQYF
TRBJ2-3,TRBD2,NA,TRBV4-3,TGCGCCAGCAGCCAAGAGGTACAGCGGGGTATAGATACGCAGTATTTT,CASSQEVQRGIDTQYF
TRBJ2-1,NA,NA,TRBV6-2/TRBV6-3,TGTGCCAGCAGCCAGGGGGGGAATAGGTTCTTC,CASSQGGNRFF
TRBJ1-5,TRBD1,many,TRBV7-6,TGTGCCAGCAGCTTAGCGGGTGGGACAGTCAATCAGCCCCAGCATTTT,CASSLAGGTVNQPQHF
TRBJ1-4,NA,few,TRBV7-9,TGTGCCAGCAGCCACATCGCAACTAATGAAAAACTGTTTTTT,CASSHIATNEKLFF
TRBJ1-2,NA,NA,TRBV15,TGTGCCACCAGCAGAAACAGGAATTCCAACGGGGGCTACACCTTC,CATSRNRNSNGGYTF
TRBJ1-2,NA,NA,TRBV7-6,TGTGCCAGCAGCGCGACAGATAACTATGGCTACACCTTC,CASSATDNYGYTF
TRBJ1-5,TRBD1,NA,TRBV10-3,TGTGCCATCAGTGGGACAGGTGACAATCAGCCCCAGCATTTT,CAISGTGDNQPQHF
TRBJ1-5,NA,once,TRBV6-2/TRBV6-3,TGTGCCAGCAGTTACTCGGGGAGTCCAGGCAATCAGCCCCAGCATTTT,CASSYSGSPGNQPQHF
TRBJ2-1,NA,NA,TRBV24-1,TGTGCCACCAGTGACCCGGGACTCGATGAGCAGTTCTTC,CATSDPGLDEQFF
TRBJ2-2,NA,few,TRBV6-6,TGTGCCAGCAGTTACTCGGAGGGTCGGACCGGGGAGCTGTTTTTT,CASSYSEGRTGELFF
TRBJ2-2,TRBD2,NA,TRBV4-3,TGCGCCAGCAGCCAAGGACTAGCGGGAGGGACCGGGGAGCTGTTTTTT,CASSQGLAGGTGELFF
TRBJ2-1,NA,NA,TRBV4-1,TGCGCCAGCAGCCCCACCCTGGGGCTCTCCTACAATGAGCAGTTCTTC,CASSPTLGLSYNEQFF
TRBJ2-7,NA,NA,TRBV30,TGTGCCTGGAGTAGCAGGGACGAGCAGTACTTC,CAWSSRDEQYF
TRBJ2-5,TRBD1,NA,TRBV6-2/TRBV6-3,TGTGCCAGCAGCCGACAGGGGCAAGAGACCCAGTACTTC,CASSRQGQETQYF
TRBJ1-5,NA,NA,TRBV2,TGTGCCAGCAGTGAAGGTCAGGGGTATCAGCCCCAGCATTTT,CASSEGQGYQPQHF
TRBJ1-2,TRBD1,NA,TRBV28,TGTGCCAGCAGTTTACAGGGGGCATCCGGCTACACCTTC,CASSLQGASGYTF
TRBJ1-5,NA,NA,TRBV5-1,TGCGCCAGCAGCTTGGATGGACAGACTAATCAGCCCCAGCATTTT,CASSLDGQTNQPQHF
TRBJ1-5,TRBD1,NA,TRBV19,TGTGCCAGTAGTGAGGGACAGGGAAGCAATCAGCCCCAGCATTTT,CASSEGQGSNQPQHF
TRBJ2-7,NA,NA,TRBV7-2,TGTGCCAGCAGTCTAACACAGGTCGAGCAGTACTTC,CASSLTQVEQYF
TRBJ1-2,TRBD1,NA,TRBV5-6,TGTGCCAGCAGTCGGACAGGCGCCTATGGCTACACCTTC,CASSRTGAYGYTF
TRBJ2-1,TRBD2,NA,TRBV6-2/TRBV6-3,TGTGCCAGCAGTTTATTCACCGGGACTAGCGGGAGTTCCTACAATGAGCAGTTCTTC,CASSLFTGTSGSSYNEQFF
TRBJ1-2,TRBD1,once,TRBV6-1,TGTGCCAGCAGAACCACAGGGGGATCTAACTATGGCTACACCTTC,CASRTTGGSNYGYTF
TRBJ1-2,NA,NA,TRBV19,TGTGCCAGTAGTCTACAGGGTCTAGGCTATGGCTACACCTTC,CASSLQGLGYGYTF
TRBJ2-3,TRBD1,NA,TRBV24-1,TGTGCCACCAGTGATCCCGGGACAGGCACAGATACGCAGTATTTT,CATSDPGTGTDTQYF
TRBJ2-7,NA,NA,TRBV7-2,TGTGCCAGCAGCTTAGCGGGCGCCCGCAGCTACGAGCAGTACTTC,CASSLAGARSYEQYF
TRBJ1-2,NA,NA,TRBV2,TGTGCCAGCAGCCCGGGGGGGAACTATGGCTACACCTTC,CASSPGGNYGYTF
TRBJ1-3,NA,NA,TRBV9,TGTGCCTTCAGCGTTTGGACTTTGGACGGAGACTCTGGAAACACCATATATTTT,CAFSVWTLDGDSGNTIYF
TRBJ2-1,NA,NA,TRBV4-1,TGCGCCAGCAGCCAAGATCAGGAGAGAGGGTACAATGAGCAGTTCTTC,CASSQDQERGYNEQFF
TRBJ1-1,NA,NA,TRBV7-8,TGTGCCAGCAGCTTTGGGACTTCGGCGAACACTGAAGCTTTCTTT,CASSFGTSANTEAFF
TRBJ1-2,TRBD1,NA,TRBV5-5,TGTGCCAGCAGCCTCGGTGGGGGACAGGCGGCTGGCTACACCTTC,CASSLGGGQAAGYTF
TRBJ2-1,TRBD2,NA,TRBV15,TGTGCCACCAGCAGAACCGGACTAGCGGGGGGCAATGAGCAGTTCTTC,CATSRTGLAGGNEQFF
TRBJ2-7,NA,NA,TRBV7-2,TGTGCCAGCAGCTTAGGGTCCGGGGTTCGTGGCGAGCAGTACTTC,CASSLGSGVRGEQYF
TRBJ2-7,TRBD2,NA,TRBV7-9,TGTGCCAGCACCATAGCGGGAGGGCCTTCCCACGAGCAGTACTTC,CASTIAGGPSHEQYF
TRBJ1-3,NA,NA,TRBV15,TGTGCCACCAGCAGAGATCTCGGGACATCTGGAAACACCATATATTTT,CATSRDLGTSGNTIYF
TRBJ1-2,TRBD1,once,TRBV7-8,TGTGCCAGCAGCATCGGGACAGGGGTAGGCTACACCTTC,CASSIGTGVGYTF
TRBJ1-2,TRBD1,NA,TRBV6-5,TGTGCCAGCAGACCAACAGGGGGCGCGGGTGGCTACACCTTC,CASRPTGGAGGYTF
TRBJ2-1,TRBD2,NA,TRBV5-1,TGCGCCAGCAGCAAAGGGACTAGCGGGGATCGGGATGAGCAGTTCTTC,CASSKGTSGDRDEQFF
TRBJ2-7,TRBD1,NA,TRBV6-2/TRBV6-3,TGTGCCAGCAGTTACCGACAGGGGTTCTCCTACGAGCAGTACTTC,CASSYRQGFSYEQYF
TRBJ1-2,TRBD1,many,TRBV27,TGTGCCAGCAGTACACAGGGGTATGGCTACACCTTC,CASSTQGYGYTF
TRBJ1-2,TRBD1,NA,TRBV19,TGTGCCAGTAGTATAGGGGGACAGGGAGTTGGCTACACCTTC,CASSIGGQGVGYTF
TRBJ1-2,TRBD1,NA,TRBV2,TGTGCCAGCAGTGAAGGGCGGGACAGGGCTGGCTACACCTTC,CASSEGRDRAGYTF